Presented here are 7 T cell receptor beta chains from one specimen sequenced in a study of shared clonotypes between healthy human individuals. Naive CD8 cells were CD45RO-negative, positively selected for CCR7, excluding terminally differentiated effector memory CD45RA+ cells. Only in-frame clones appear in the TCRdb table, and some are missing; sequencing was by immunoSEQ multiplex PCR. The sample shows some 2,000,000 clones, 85% to 95% of them seen only once. The sequencing sample was made of naive CD8+ T cells sorted from blood. The receptor source for this set is a man aged 18 to 29 in good health.

The chain joins TRBV5-4 to TRBJ2-7; 7 bases fit TRBD1. Germline CDR1 is SGHNT and CDR2 is YYREEE (reference sequence). V trimming: 8 bases; J trimming: 3 bases; junction bases outside the gene matches: 8. This CDR3 comprises 13 residues. The chain's CDR3 is CASFDRVSYEQYF. CDR3 bases: TGTGCCAGTTTTGACAGGGTCAGCTACGAGCAGTACTTC.

The V gene is TRBV6-1, the J gene TRBJ1-4; 8 nucleotides match TRBD1. V trimming: 2 bases; J trimming: 8 bases; junction bases outside the gene matches: 10. The CDR3 consists of 16 residues. Germline lookup yields CDR1 MNHNS and CDR2 SASEGT. The CDR3 DNA reads TGTGCCAGCAGTGAAACGGACAGGGTTTCGGGGGAAAAACTGTTTTTT. It codes for CASSETDRVSGEKLFF.

Comment on this clone: Other DNA sequences in the same sample also yield this CDR3. The DNA of the CDR3 is TGTGCCAGCAGTTACTCTTGGAACACTGAAGCTTTCTTT. This gives the protein CASSYSWNTEAFF. The V gene is TRBV6-5, the J gene TRBJ1-1; D is unresolved. Per the germline V gene, CDR1 is MNHEY and CDR2 is SVGAGI. The length of the CDR3 is 13 residues. V was shortened by 0 bases and J by 1 base, with 3 bases between the two germline ends.

The chain couples TRBV5-5 to TRBJ2-7; D is perhaps TRBD2 (5 bases). CDR3 length: 14 residues. The V gene's germline CDR1 is SGHKS and CDR2 YYEKEE (reference sequence). V was clipped by 3 bases and J by 0 bases, with 10 bases between them. The CDR3 DNA sequence: TGTGCCAGCAGCTCCCCGGGGTCCTCCTACGAGCAGTACTTC. Encoded protein: CASSSPGSSYEQYF.

V gene TRBV7-9 combines with J gene TRBJ1-2; possible D gene TRBD1, 5 bases. Trimming shortened V by 5 bases and J by 4 bases, and 23 bases separated the two germline ends. The germline V gene encodes CDR1 SEHNR and CDR2 FQNEAQ (reference sequence). CDR3 length equals 17 residues. The CDR3 reads CASSDPLASEGIYGYTF. For the CDR3, the DNA is TGTGCCAGCAGCGATCCCCTGGCTTCAGAGGGGATCTATGGCTACACCTTC.

The V call is TRBV18, the J call TRBJ1-2; tentatively, D is TRBD1 (6 bases). The CDR3 runs to 13 residues. Trimming took off 4 bases at V and 9 bases at J, with 15 bases between the two ends. CDR1 KGHSH and CDR2 LQKENI come from the germline V gene. The CDR3 nucleotides are TGTGCCAGCTCACTCACGTTGGGGGCGCGCTACACCTTC. It translates to CASSLTLGARYTF.

This clone has only one observation. The chain couples TRBV6-5 to TRBJ1-2, with 7 bases that match TRBD1. The V gene's germline CDR1 is MNHEY and CDR2 SVGAGI. With 3 bases clipped from V and 3 bases from J, the junction kept 7 bases outside the gene matches. The CDR3 has 15 residues. CDR3 DNA sequence: TGTGCCAGCAGTTATCACCAGGGGGGTGACTATGGCTACACCTTC. This encodes CASSYHQGGDYGYTF.